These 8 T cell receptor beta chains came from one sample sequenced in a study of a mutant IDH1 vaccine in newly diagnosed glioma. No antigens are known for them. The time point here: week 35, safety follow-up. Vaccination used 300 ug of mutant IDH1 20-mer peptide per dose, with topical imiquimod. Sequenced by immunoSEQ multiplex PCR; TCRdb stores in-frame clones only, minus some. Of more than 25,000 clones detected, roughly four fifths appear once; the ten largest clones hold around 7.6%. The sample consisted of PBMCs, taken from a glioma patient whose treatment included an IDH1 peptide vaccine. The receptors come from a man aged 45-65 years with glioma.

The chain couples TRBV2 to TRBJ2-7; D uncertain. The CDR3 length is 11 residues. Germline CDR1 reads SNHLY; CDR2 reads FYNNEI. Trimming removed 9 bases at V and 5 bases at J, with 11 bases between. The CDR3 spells CARRTGNEQYF. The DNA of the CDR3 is TGTGCCAGACGGACGGGCAACGAGCAGTACTTC.

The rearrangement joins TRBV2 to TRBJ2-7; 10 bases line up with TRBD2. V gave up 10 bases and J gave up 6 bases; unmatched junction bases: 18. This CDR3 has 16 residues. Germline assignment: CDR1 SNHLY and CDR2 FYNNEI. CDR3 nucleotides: TGTGCCACCACCGGGTCCCTTCTAGCGGGAGCTGGCGAGCAGTACTTC. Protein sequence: CATTGSLLAGAGEQYF.

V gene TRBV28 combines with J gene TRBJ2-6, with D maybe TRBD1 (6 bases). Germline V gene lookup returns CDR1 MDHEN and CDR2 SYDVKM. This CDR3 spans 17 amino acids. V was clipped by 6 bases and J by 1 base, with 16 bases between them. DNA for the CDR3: TGTGCCAGCAGGGGATGGACAGCCGGGTCTGGGGCCAACGTCCTGACTTTC. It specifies CASRGWTAGSGANVLTF.

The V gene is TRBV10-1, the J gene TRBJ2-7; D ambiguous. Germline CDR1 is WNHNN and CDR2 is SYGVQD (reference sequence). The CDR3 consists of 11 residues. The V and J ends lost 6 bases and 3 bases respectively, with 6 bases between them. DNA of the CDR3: TGCGCCAGCAGCCCTCGCTACGAGCAGTACTTC. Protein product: CASSPRYEQYF.

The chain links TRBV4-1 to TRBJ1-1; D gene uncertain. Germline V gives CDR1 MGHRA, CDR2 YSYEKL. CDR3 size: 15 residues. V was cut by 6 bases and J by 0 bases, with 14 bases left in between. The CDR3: CASSTLWRLNTEAFF. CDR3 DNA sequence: TGCGCCAGCAGTACCCTTTGGAGGTTGAACACTGAAGCTTTCTTT.

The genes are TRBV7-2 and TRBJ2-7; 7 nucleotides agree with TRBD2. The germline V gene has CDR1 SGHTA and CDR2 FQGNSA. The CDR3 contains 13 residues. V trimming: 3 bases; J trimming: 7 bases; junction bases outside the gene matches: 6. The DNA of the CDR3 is TGTGCCAGCAGCTTTACTAGCGTAGGGGAGCAGTACTTC. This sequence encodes CASSFTSVGEQYF.

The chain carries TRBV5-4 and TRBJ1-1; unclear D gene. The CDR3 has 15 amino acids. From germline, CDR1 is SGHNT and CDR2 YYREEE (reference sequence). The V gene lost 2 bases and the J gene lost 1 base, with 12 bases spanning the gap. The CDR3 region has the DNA TGTGCCAGCAGCTTTGACTCACCCGGGAACACTGAAGCTTTCTTT. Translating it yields CASSFDSPGNTEAFF. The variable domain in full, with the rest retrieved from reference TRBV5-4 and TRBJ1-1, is ETGVTQSPTHLIKTRGQQVTLRCSSQSGHNTVSWYQQALGQGPQFIFQYYREEENGRGNFPPRFSGLQFPNYSSELNVNALELDDSALYLCASSFDSPGNTEAFFGQGTRLTVV.

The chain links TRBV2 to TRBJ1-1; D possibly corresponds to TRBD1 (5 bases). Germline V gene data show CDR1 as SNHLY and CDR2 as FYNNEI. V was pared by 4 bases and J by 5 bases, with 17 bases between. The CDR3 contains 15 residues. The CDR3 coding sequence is TGTGCCAGCAGTGGCAGGCAGGGTTCTTTTACTGAAGCTTTCTTT. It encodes CASSGRQGSFTEAFF. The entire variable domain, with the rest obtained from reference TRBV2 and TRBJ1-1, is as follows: EPEVTQTPSHQVTQMGQEVILRCVPISNHLYFYWYRQILGQKVEFLVSFYNNEISEKSEIFDDQFSVERPDGSNFTLKIRSTKLEDSAMYFCASSGRQGSFTEAFFGQGTRLTVV.